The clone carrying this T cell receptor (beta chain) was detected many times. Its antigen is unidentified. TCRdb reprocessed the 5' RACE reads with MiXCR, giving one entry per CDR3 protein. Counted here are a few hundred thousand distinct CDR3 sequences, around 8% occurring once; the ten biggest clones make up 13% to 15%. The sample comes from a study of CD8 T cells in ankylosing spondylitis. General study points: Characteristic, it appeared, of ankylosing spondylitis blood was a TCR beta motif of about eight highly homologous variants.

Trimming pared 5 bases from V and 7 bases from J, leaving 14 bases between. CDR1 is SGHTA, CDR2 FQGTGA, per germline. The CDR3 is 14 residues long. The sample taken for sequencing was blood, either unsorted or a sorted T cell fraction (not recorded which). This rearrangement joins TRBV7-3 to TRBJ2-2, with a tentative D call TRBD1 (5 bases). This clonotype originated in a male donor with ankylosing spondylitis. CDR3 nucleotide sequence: TGTGCCAGCAGCCTCCTCCCGACAGTCGGGGAGCTGTTTTTT. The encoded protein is CASSLLPTVGELFF.